The text below deals with one TCR delta chain. The translation of this DNA and the TCRdb protein of a much larger clone differ at residue 14, probably owing to a read error; the protein shown here is translated from the DNA. TCRdb redid clone calling on the reads using CATT. This table has under 5,000 delta-chain clones, 2% to 2.5% appearing once. The sample originates from a study of gamma-delta chains in newborns, infants, children. The CDR3 sequence is 19 residues long. Germline CDR1 reads TSWWSYY; CDR2 reads QGS. Trimming cost V 1 base and J 3 bases, with 24 bases left between them. The specimen was blood. The chain carries TRDV1 and TRDJ1; a possible D gene is TRDD3 (7 bases). This TCR came from a child who was a newborn, infant or young child, either healthy, febrile or measles-vaccinated (not recorded which). The CDR3 is CALGEPRTSLLGYPDKLIF. DNA of the CDR3: TGTGCTCTTGGGGAACCCCGAACTTCCTTACTGGGGTACCCCGATAAACTCATCTTT.